The text below deals with one TCR beta chain. This clonotype was observed a handful of times. Which antigen it targets is not known. Base qualities are not recorded, but no much larger clone differs from it by a single base. Library preparation used 5' RACE. Instrument on record: Illumina HiSeq 2500. A second roughly 6 to 11 cycle PCR used a sample-barcoded 5' primer and a J-beta primer mix. A template-switch 5' adaptor carrying 12 random nucleotides introduced a unique molecular identifier onto each TCR beta cDNA molecule. Each sample yielded at least 3 million CDR3-containing paired-end reads. First-strand cDNA synthesis was performed from all RNA using the Mint cDNA synthesis kit, with priming by a TRBC-specific oligonucleotide. Following uracil-DNA glycosylase treatment, all cDNA underwent a first 18-cycle PCR with the universal primers M1SS and BC2_uni_R. Per the source publication's procedure: Normalization of each sample was performed by random selection of 1 million high-quality reads, each carrying a distinct molecular identifier. Instead of being binned into consensus sequences, reads with shared molecular identifiers were discarded. MiTCR, run with a Q25 quality threshold and the strictest error-elimination algorithm, handled CDR3 identification, clonotype clustering and error correction. A nonparametric unseen species model using Euler transformation provided a lower-bound estimate of total TCR beta diversity. TCRdb reanalyzed the raw reads on its own, using fastp at Q25 for trimming and MiXCR for clone calling, and kept in-frame beta chains. CDR3 protein sequences are deduplicated, and each keeps its most common genes and DNA. TCRdb's processing, not the study's, gives the V and J calls here. This sample gives hundreds of thousands of distinct CDR3 sequences in total; around 20% of them show up just once. Clones ranked in the top ten supply roughly 3.9% of the sample.

The data are from a study of blood T cells in healthy people across ages (dated by TCRdb to the mid-2010s). For context, the study as a whole: In model experiments, template switching captured roughly one uniquely barcoded TCR beta cDNA molecule for every two T cells. Age-related changes in TCR beta repertoire diversity were measured in the study by deep sequencing normalized with unique cDNA molecular identifiers. Four age groups were formed from the donors: young (average roughly 16 years), middle-aged (less than 40), aged (roughly 56) and long-lived (about 80). To avoid experimental bias, donors of different ages were distributed randomly across sequencing lanes. Two additional independent replicas of 1 million unique cDNA reads from the same blood draw were analyzed for two donors (one aged 18 to 30 and one aged 80 or older).

What the study reported, not specific to this receptor: Because the CMV infection status of the donors was unknown, age-related changes in expanded clonotypes may potentially have been confounded. Because profiling used bulk unsorted PBMCs, naive and antigen-experienced compartments could not be compared conclusively. Observed TCR beta diversity correlated strongly with the percentage of naive T cells measured by flow cytometry. Compared with the aged group, more naive CD4+ T cells, fewer expanded clones and increased TCR diversity were shown by the long-lived group, suggesting age selection. Observed TCR beta diversity per million T cells fell roughly linearly with age, and a significant reduction was already apparent by age around 36. Estimates of total diversity based on one million sequenced T cells were considered lower bounds and underestimates.

The roughly 42 donors, aged roughly 6 to 100 years, were systemically healthy Caucasian individuals from Russia. Approximately 9.7 milliliters of peripheral blood were drawn from each donor into EDTA-treated Vacutainer tubes. PBMCs were isolated by Ficoll-Paque density-gradient centrifugation, with at least 6 million obtained per sample. Trizol reagent was used to extract total RNA from PBMCs, with at least 5.5 micrograms per sample. For every donor, an aliquot of PBMCs went through flow cytometry to measure the percentages of naive CD45RAhigh/CD27high T cells. The TCR sequence derives from a man between 65 and 85 years old in good health. Specimen: blood.

The DNA sequence is as follows: TGTGCCAGCAGCCTGGACACCAGGGACCAAGAGACCCAGTACTTC. Translated, it gives CASSLDTRDQETQYF. The chain links TRBV2 with TRBJ2-5; TRBD1 is a weak D gene call, 5 bases matching. From a lookup of the germline V gene, CDR1 and CDR2 are SNHLY and FYNNEI. The CDR3, from cysteine to phenylalanine, totals 15 residues. CDR3 DNA only is kept here, 45 bases in frame from base 1. V and J are truncated by 6 bases and 0 bases respectively, leaving an intervening sequence of 14 bases.